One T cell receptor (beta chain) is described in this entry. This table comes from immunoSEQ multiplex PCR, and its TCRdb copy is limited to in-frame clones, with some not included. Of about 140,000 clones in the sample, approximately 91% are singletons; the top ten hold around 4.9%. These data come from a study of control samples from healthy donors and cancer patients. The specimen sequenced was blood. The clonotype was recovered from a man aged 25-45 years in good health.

CDR3 in amino acids: CASSLVWGDTQYF. The CDR3 DNA reads TGTGCCAGCAGCTTAGTTTGGGGAGATACGCAGTATTTT. V is TRBV7-2 and J is TRBJ2-3; D is ambiguous. Trimming took off 1 base at V and 5 bases at J, with 7 bases between the two ends. This CDR3 spans 13 amino acids. Germline V gene lookup returns CDR1 SGHTA and CDR2 FQGNSA.